These 19 T cell receptor beta chains were sequenced from one sample in a study of OX40 agonist ivuxolimab in advanced cancers. This table comes from immunoSEQ multiplex PCR, and its TCRdb copy is limited to in-frame clones, with some not included. The sample contains some 150,000 clones, approximately 94% of which appear only once. The sample here was CD4+ or CD8+ T cells sorted from blood, taken in a trial of the OX40 agonist ivuxolimab. Source of these receptors: an adult with an advanced solid tumor such as melanoma, head and neck, liver or kidney cancer.

The CDR3 protein is CASSYPAEGQNIRSPLHF. CDR3 nucleotide sequence: TGTGCCAGCAGCTACCCTGCCGAGGGACAGAATATACGCTCACCCCTCCACTTT. The V gene is TRBV7-8, the J gene TRBJ1-6; 7 positions agree with TRBD1. V shed 4 bases and J 10 bases; nucleotides not matched to a gene: 19. The CDR3 has 18 residues. Germline V lookup: CDR1 SGHVS, CDR2 FQNEAQ.

The V call is TRBV5-1, the J call TRBJ2-7, with unresolved D. Trimming took 0 bases from V and 3 from J, leaving 13 bases between them. CDR1 is SGHRS and CDR2 is YFSETQ in the germline V gene. The CDR3 sequence is 15 residues long. CDR3 sequence reads: CASSLAAGSVYEQYF. CDR3 nucleotide sequence: TGCGCCAGCAGCTTGGCCGCCGGGTCAGTCTACGAGCAGTACTTC.

This chain links TRBV11-2 with TRBJ2-1, with 7 bases that match TRBD2. The germline gives CDR1 SGHAT, CDR2 FQNNGV. V shed 5 bases and J 4 bases; nucleotides not matched to a gene: 14. The CDR3 is 17 amino acids. The CDR3 sequence is CASSLMGGAGGYNEQFF. CDR3 bases: TGTGCCAGCAGCCTCATGGGCGGGGCCGGGGGGTACAATGAGCAGTTCTTC.

This clone was detected only once. The chain combines TRBV6-6 with TRBJ2-1; TRBD2 agrees at 9 bases. The CDR3 is 15 residues long. Germline V gene lookup returns CDR1 MNHNY and CDR2 SVGAGI (reference sequence). V was pared by 5 bases and J by 2 bases, with 4 bases of the junction left unmatched. CDR3 sequence reads: CASSLAGTAYNEQFF. The DNA for the CDR3 is TGTGCCAGCAGTCTAGCGGGAACGGCCTACAATGAGCAGTTCTTC.

The rearrangement links TRBV7-3 to TRBJ2-2, with D tentatively TRBD2 (5 bases). The CDR3 has 15 residues. V was cut by 5 bases and J by 3 bases, with 13 bases left in between. CDR1 and CDR2 (germline): SGHTA, FQGTGA. The CDR3 here is CASSPPGSDTGELFF. CDR3 coding DNA: TGTGCCAGCAGCCCGCCAGGTAGCGACACCGGGGAGCTGTTTTTT.

The chain combines TRBV5-1 with TRBJ1-1; D gene uncertain. Germline-derived CDR1 and CDR2 are SGHRS and YFSETQ. Between the trimmed V and J ends, which lost 2 bases and 3 bases, there was a span of 8 bases. This CDR3 has 13 residues. The CDR3: CASSFPSDTEAFF. CDR3 nucleotide sequence: TGCGCCAGCAGCTTCCCATCGGACACTGAAGCTTTCTTT.

This chain uses TRBV28 with TRBJ2-5; the D gene is possibly TRBD1 (6 bases). This CDR3 has 13 amino acids. Germline CDR1 is MDHEN and CDR2 is SYDVKM. V was cut by 7 bases and J by 6 bases, with 15 bases left in between. For the CDR3, the DNA is TGTGCCAGCACCAACACGAGGGGGAAGACCCAGTACTTC. Translation gives CASTNTRGKTQYF.

This chain uses TRBV28 with TRBJ2-7; D is tentatively TRBD1 or TRBD2 (5 bases each). The V gene lost 5 bases and the J gene lost 3 bases, with 8 bases spanning the gap. This CDR3 has 12 amino acids. Per germline, CDR1 MDHEN and CDR2 SYDVKM. The CDR3 here is CASSGTGYEQYF. DNA for the CDR3: TGTGCCAGCAGTGGGACGGGCTACGAGCAGTACTTC.

V gene TRBV5-6 combines with J gene TRBJ2-7; TRBD2 aligns across 10 bases. Unmatched junction bases numbered 7, after V lost 2 bases and J lost 2 bases. The CDR3 sequence is 16 residues long. CDR1 is SGHDT, CDR2 YYEEEE, per germline. This chain's CDR3 is CASSLLAGGKTYEQYF. CDR3 coding DNA: TGTGCCAGCAGCTTATTAGCGGGAGGCAAAACCTACGAGCAGTACTTC.

V gene TRBV19 combines with J gene TRBJ1-4, with 9 positions matching TRBD1. The CDR3 totals 18 residues. Per the germline V gene, CDR1 is LNHDA and CDR2 is SQIVND (reference sequence). V gave up 6 bases and J gave up 0 bases; unmatched junction bases: 11. CDR3 sequence reads: CASSLTGGESATNEKLFF. As DNA, the CDR3 is TGTGCCAGTAGCTTAACAGGGGGCGAGAGCGCAACTAATGAAAAACTGTTTTTT.

The chain joins TRBV7-8 to TRBJ1-1; maybe TRBD1 (5 bases). The germline V and J ends were trimmed by 2 bases and 1 base, with 8 bases remaining between them. CDR3 length equals 14 residues. CDR1 SGHVS and CDR2 FQNEAQ come from the germline V gene. CDR3 in amino acids: CASSLQGRNTEAFF. The CDR3 DNA follows: TGTGCCAGCAGCTTACAGGGTAGGAACACTGAAGCTTTCTTT.

The V gene is TRBV9, the J gene TRBJ2-7; no definite D call. The germline V and J ends were trimmed by 4 bases and 1 base, with 12 bases remaining between them. The CDR3 sequence is 14 residues long. Per germline, CDR1 SGDLS and CDR2 YYNGEE. The CDR3 spells CASSPRYPSYEQYF. The CDR3 region has the DNA TGTGCCAGCAGCCCTCGCTACCCTTCCTACGAGCAGTACTTC. Full variable domain (missing parts from reference TRBV9 and TRBJ2-7): DSGVTQTPKHLITATGQRVTLRCSPRSGDLSVYWYQQSLDQGLQFLIQYYNGEERAKGNILERFSAQQFPDLHSELNLSSLELGDSALYFCASSPRYPSYEQYFGPGTRLTVT.

The gene calls are TRBV6-1 and TRBJ2-7; TRBD1 matches at 9 bases. Unmatched junction bases numbered 5, after V lost 2 bases and J lost 6 bases. Germline V gene data show CDR1 as MNHNS and CDR2 as SASEGT. This CDR3 contains 14 residues. CDR3 in DNA: TGTGCCAGCAGTGAAATACAGGGGGCTAGCGAGCAGTACTTC. It specifies CASSEIQGASEQYF.

The V gene is TRBV9, the J gene TRBJ2-1; possibly TRBD1 or TRBD2 for D (5 bases each). The CDR3 length is 15 residues. The V gene lost 0 bases and the J gene lost 3 bases, with 10 bases spanning the gap. Germline values: CDR1 SGDLS, CDR2 YYNGEE. CDR3 in DNA: TGTGCCAGCAGCGTAGACAGCGGACACTACAATGAGCAGTTCTTC. It is translated as CASSVDSGHYNEQFF.

The chain employs TRBV18 and TRBJ1-1; TRBD1 might be the D (5 bases). The CDR3 is 16 residues long. Germline V lookup: CDR1 KGHSH, CDR2 LQKENI. The V and J ends lost 3 bases and 5 bases respectively, with 19 bases between them. This chain's CDR3 is CASSPTQGSQSTEAFF. CDR3 nucleotides: TGTGCCAGCTCACCGACCCAGGGCAGCCAGAGTACTGAAGCTTTCTTT.

V is TRBV19 and J is TRBJ2-1; 7 positions match TRBD2. Trimming at V came to 3 bases and at J to 7 bases, leaving 9 bases not matched to a gene. The CDR3 covers 15 residues. From germline, CDR1 is LNHDA and CDR2 SQIVND (reference sequence). CDR3 DNA sequence: TGTGCCAGTAGTATTACGGCTAGCGGCCGGAATGAGCAGTTCTTC. Protein sequence: CASSITASGRNEQFF.

The chain combines TRBV5-6 with TRBJ2-7; TRBD1 agrees at 7 bases. Germline V gene data show CDR1 as SGHDT and CDR2 as YYEEEE. This CDR3 is built from 16 residues. V lost 5 bases to trimming and J lost 0 bases; unmatched junction nucleotides: 11. The CDR3 loop reads CASSSPGTAFSYEQYF. The DNA of the CDR3 is TGTGCCAGCAGTTCCCCCGGGACAGCTTTCTCCTACGAGCAGTACTTC.

The chain joins TRBV6-4 to TRBJ2-1, with TRBD1 matching 7 bases. Germline V lookup: CDR1 MRHNA, CDR2 SNTAGT. This CDR3 spans 17 amino acids. J was trimmed by 3 bases and V by 5 bases; bases with no gene match: 13. The chain's CDR3 is CASSKTSSGTDYNEQFF. CDR3 DNA sequence: TGTGCCAGCAGTAAAACATCCTCCGGGACAGACTACAATGAGCAGTTCTTC.

The V call is TRBV6-1, the J call TRBJ1-1, with a possible D match to TRBD1 (5 bases). Trimming removed 5 bases from V and 1 base from J, with 8 bases in between. This CDR3 region has 13 residues. Looked up from germline, CDR1 is MNHNS and CDR2 is SASEGT. CDR3 nucleotides: TGTGCCAGCAGTAGGGACGGGAACACTGAAGCTTTCTTT. It encodes CASSRDGNTEAFF.